Below are 9 T cell receptor beta chains sequenced from a single sample in a study of T cells in tuberculosis. Time point given: new active TB diagnosis, blood taken before or within 7 days of starting treatment. Repertoires were generated with immunoSEQ multiplex PCR, while TCRdb's copy carries only in-frame clones and drops some. The sample includes roughly 34,000 clones, 93% of them seen just once. The sequencing here drew on PBMCs, taken at tuberculosis diagnosis. All receptors come from an adult with tuberculosis.

The rearrangement joins TRBV4-1 to TRBJ2-7; D not resolved. Germline V lookup: CDR1 MGHRA, CDR2 YSYEKL. V lost 8 bases, J lost 1 base, and 18 bases lay in between. The CDR3 is 15 residues long. CDR3 residues: CASRRIGEPSYEQYF. DNA for the CDR3: TGCGCCAGCCGGAGAATTGGTGAACCATCCTACGAGCAGTACTTC.

As for this clone: One junction end does not reproduce the germline sequence, and a read error may be involved. This CDR3 is also generated by other DNA sequences in the sample. The chain combines TRBV12-5 with TRBJ2-3, with 8 bases matching TRBD2. Per the germline V gene, CDR1 is LGHNT and CDR2 is FRNRAP. CDR3 size: 15 residues. CDR3 sequence (DNA): TGTGCTAGTGGTTTGTGGCGGGGGGCCAGAGATACGCAATATTTT. Translating it yields CASGLWRGARDTQYF.

The CDR3 reads CASSEAFRGAGTSGANVLTF. CDR3 DNA: TGTGCCAGCAGTGAAGCTTTTCGGGGGGCAGGGACCTCTGGGGCCAACGTCCTGACTTTC. This chain connects TRBV6-1 to TRBJ2-6; a weak D match, TRBD2 (7 bases). V was cut by 0 bases and J by 0 bases, with 18 bases left in between. Germline loops: CDR1 MNHNS, CDR2 SASEGT. The CDR3 contains 20 residues.

The J gene is TRBJ1-1, the V gene TRBV7-8, with D perhaps matching TRBD1 (5 bases). This CDR3 is 18 amino acids long. V was clipped by 6 bases and J by 1 base, with 24 bases between them. Germline V gene data show CDR1 as SGHVS and CDR2 as FQNEAQ. The CDR3 loop reads CASSFSITGTGTNTEAFF. CDR3 coding DNA: TGTGCCAGCAGTTTCAGTATAACAGGTACCGGTACGAACACTGAAGCTTTCTTT. The whole variable domain, filled in from reference TRBV7-8 and TRBJ1-1, reads GAGVSQSPRYKVAKRGQDVALRCDPISGHVSLFWYQQALGQGPEFLTYFQNEAQLDKSGLPSDRFFAERPEGSVSTLKIQRTQQEDSAVYLCASSFSITGTGTNTEAFFGQGTRLTVV.

The count of this clone is one. V and J are TRBV2 and TRBJ2-3; 7 nucleotides line up with TRBD2. CDR1 SNHLY and CDR2 FYNNEI come from the germline V gene. J was trimmed by 1 base and V by 8 bases; bases with no gene match: 9. CDR3 length equals 15 residues. CDR3 nucleotide sequence: TGTGCCAGCCGACTAGCTCTGGGCGGCACAGATACGCAGTATTTT. It encodes CASRLALGGTDTQYF.

The J gene is TRBJ1-1, the V gene TRBV15, with 7 bases fitting TRBD1. This CDR3 comprises 16 residues. With 0 bases clipped from V and 1 base from J, the junction kept 5 bases outside the gene matches. CDR1 LNHNV and CDR2 YYDKDF come from the germline V gene (reference sequence). The CDR3, as DNA: TGTGCCACCAGCAGAGATTGGGGACAGCGGAACACTGAAGCTTTCTTT. This encodes CATSRDWGQRNTEAFF.

This chain links TRBV6-5 with TRBJ1-3; 9 nucleotides align to TRBD1. After removal of 0 bases from V and 4 bases from J, the junction contained 4 bases not matched to a gene. Germline CDR1 MNHEY, CDR2 SVGAGI. The CDR3 spans 16 residues. This chain's CDR3 is CASSYSGQGRGNTIYF. DNA for the CDR3: TGTGCCAGCAGTTACTCGGGACAGGGAAGAGGAAACACCATATATTTT.

The CDR3 region is CASSQVGQLAKNIQYF. CDR3 bases: TGTGCCAGCAGCCAAGTGGGGCAGTTAGCCAAAAACATTCAGTACTTC. The chain has TRBV4-2 and TRBJ2-4, with D tentatively TRBD1 (5 bases). The CDR3 covers 16 residues. Trimming took off 1 base at V and 0 bases at J, with 10 bases between the two ends. CDR1 and CDR2 from the germline V gene are LGHNA and YNFKEQ.

V gene TRBV11-2 combines with J gene TRBJ2-3; perhaps TRBD1 as D (6 bases). V lost 4 bases and J 3 bases, leaving 8 bases between the germline ends. Germline V gives CDR1 SGHAT, CDR2 FQNNGV. This CDR3 is 13 amino acids long. The CDR3 DNA sequence: TGTGCCAGCAGCTATCAGGGGACAGATACGCAGTATTTT. This codes for CASSYQGTDTQYF. The full variable domain, with the rest looked up from reference TRBV11-2 and TRBJ2-3, is EAGVAQSPRYKIIEKRQSVAFWCNPISGHATLYWYQQILGQGPKLLIQFQNNGVVDDSQLPKDRFSAERLKGVDSTLKIQPAKLEDSAVYLCASSYQGTDTQYFGPGTRLTVL.